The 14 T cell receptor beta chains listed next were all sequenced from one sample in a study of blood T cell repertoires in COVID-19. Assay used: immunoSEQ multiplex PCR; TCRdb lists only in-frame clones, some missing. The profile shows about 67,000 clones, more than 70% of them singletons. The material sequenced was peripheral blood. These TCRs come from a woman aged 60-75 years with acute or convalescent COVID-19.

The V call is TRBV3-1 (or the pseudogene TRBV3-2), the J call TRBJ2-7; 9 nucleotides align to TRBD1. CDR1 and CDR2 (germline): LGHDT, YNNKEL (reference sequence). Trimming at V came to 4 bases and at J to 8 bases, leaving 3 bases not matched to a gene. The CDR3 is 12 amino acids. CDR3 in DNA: TGTGCCAGCAGCCCCGGGACAGGGAAGCAGTACTTC. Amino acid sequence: CASSPGTGKQYF.

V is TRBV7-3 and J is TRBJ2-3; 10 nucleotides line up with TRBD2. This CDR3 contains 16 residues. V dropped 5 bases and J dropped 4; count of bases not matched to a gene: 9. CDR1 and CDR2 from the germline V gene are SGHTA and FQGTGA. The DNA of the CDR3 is TGTGCCAGCAGCGTCCTTAGCGGGGGGAAAGCAGATACGCAGTATTTT. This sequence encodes CASSVLSGGKADTQYF.

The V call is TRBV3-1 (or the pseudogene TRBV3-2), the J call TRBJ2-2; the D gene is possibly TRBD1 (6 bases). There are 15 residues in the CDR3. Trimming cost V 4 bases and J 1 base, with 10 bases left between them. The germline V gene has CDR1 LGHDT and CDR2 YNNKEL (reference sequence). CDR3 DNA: TGTGCCAGCAGCCGTCCACAGGGGAACACCGGGGAGCTGTTTTTT. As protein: CASSRPQGNTGELFF.

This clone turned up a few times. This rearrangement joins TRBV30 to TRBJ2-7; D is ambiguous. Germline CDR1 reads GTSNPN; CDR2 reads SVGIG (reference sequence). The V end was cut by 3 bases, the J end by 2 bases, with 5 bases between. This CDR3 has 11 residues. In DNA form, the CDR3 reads TGTGCCTGGAGCCGAGCCTACGAGCAGTACTTC. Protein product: CAWSRAYEQYF.

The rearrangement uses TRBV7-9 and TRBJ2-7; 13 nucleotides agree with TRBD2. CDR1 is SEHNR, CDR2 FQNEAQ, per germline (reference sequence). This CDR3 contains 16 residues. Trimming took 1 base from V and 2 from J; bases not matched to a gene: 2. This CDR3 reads CASSLGTSGGAYEQYF. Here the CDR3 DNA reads TGTGCCAGCAGCTTAGGGACTAGCGGGGGAGCCTACGAGCAGTACTTC.

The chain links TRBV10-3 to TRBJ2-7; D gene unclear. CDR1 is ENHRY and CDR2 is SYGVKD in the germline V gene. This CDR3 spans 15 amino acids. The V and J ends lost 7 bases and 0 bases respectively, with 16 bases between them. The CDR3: CAITPEKRNSYEQYF. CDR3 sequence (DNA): TGTGCCATCACGCCGGAGAAACGTAACTCCTACGAGCAGTACTTC.

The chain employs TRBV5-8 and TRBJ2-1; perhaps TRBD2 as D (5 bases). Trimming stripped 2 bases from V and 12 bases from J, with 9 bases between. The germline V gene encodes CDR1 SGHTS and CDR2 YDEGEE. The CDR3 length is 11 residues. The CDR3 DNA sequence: TGTGCCAGCAGCTTAGCCGCGGGGCAGTTCTTC. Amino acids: CASSLAAGQFF.

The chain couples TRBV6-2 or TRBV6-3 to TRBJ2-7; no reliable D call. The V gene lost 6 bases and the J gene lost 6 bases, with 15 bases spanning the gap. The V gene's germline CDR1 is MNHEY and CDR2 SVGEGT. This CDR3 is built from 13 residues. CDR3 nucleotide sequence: TGTGCCAGCAGCCCGAGGTCGGTGGCCGAGCAGTACTTC. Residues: CASSPRSVAEQYF.

The CDR3 is CASSLGPNLVYGYTF. The CDR3 DNA reads TGTGCCAGCAGCTTAGGCCCGAACCTCGTTTATGGCTACACCTTC. The chain links TRBV7-3 to TRBJ1-2; D not resolved. Trimming shortened V by 2 bases and J by 5 bases, and 15 bases separated the two germline ends. Germline CDR1 SGHTA, CDR2 FQGTGA. This CDR3 is built from 15 residues.

DNA for the CDR3: TGTGCCAGCAGCTTAGGGTCTACCAACAATGAGCAGTTCTTC. This encodes CASSLGSTNNEQFF. The gene calls are TRBV11-3 and TRBJ2-1; D uncertain. This CDR3 has 14 amino acids. Between the trimmed V and J ends, which lost 1 base and 5 bases, there was a span of 9 bases. The V gene's germline CDR1 is SGHNT and CDR2 YENEEA.

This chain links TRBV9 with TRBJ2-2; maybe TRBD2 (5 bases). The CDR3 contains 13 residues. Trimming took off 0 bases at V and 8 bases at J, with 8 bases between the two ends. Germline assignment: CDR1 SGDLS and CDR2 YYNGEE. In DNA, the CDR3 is TGTGCCAGCAGCGTAGTTTCGGGGGGGGAGCTGTTTTTT. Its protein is CASSVVSGGELFF.

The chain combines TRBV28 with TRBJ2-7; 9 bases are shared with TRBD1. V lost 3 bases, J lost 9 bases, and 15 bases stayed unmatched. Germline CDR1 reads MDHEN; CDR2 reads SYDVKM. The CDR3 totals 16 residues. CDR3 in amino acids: CASSLIHRDRASSQYF. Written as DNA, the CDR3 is TGTGCCAGCAGTTTGATCCACCGGGACAGGGCCTCGTCGCAGTACTTC.

The CDR3 nucleotides are TGTGCCAGTACAGCCACCCGTGCCTATGGCTACACCTTC. Amino acid sequence: CASTATRAYGYTF. The chain has TRBV6-6 and TRBJ1-2, with no clear D. The CDR3 length is 13 residues. Germline V gives CDR1 MNHNY, CDR2 SVGAGI (reference sequence). The germline V and J ends were trimmed by 9 bases and 4 bases, with 15 bases remaining between them.

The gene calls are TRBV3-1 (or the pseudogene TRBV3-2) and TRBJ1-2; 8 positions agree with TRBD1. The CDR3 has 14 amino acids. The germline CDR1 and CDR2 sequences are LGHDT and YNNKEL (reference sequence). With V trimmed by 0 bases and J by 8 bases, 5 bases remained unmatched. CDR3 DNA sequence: TGTGCCAGCAGCCAAGATTCAGGGGGCCGAGGCTACACCTTC. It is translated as CASSQDSGGRGYTF.